The rows below give T cell receptor beta chains drawn from one sample of a study of cytomegalovirus exposure and HLA in healthy donors. This table comes from immunoSEQ multiplex PCR, and its TCRdb copy is limited to in-frame clones, with some not included. The table has roughly 130,000 clones, around 80% seen once. Material for sequencing was PBMCs. Source of these receptors: a male donor in good health and CMV-seropositive. The conserved cysteine and the conserved F or W are not part of the CDR3 here. Fields, in order: V gene, clone size, CDR3 protein. Clone size is not always given. Where it is, it says once, few, many or a class for expanded clones.

TRBV21-1 . ASSKRGQTSNQPQH
TRBV2 . ASSDFVSSGANVLT
TRBV6-5 . ASINTGIPYNEQF
TRBV7-6 . ASSLGEGEQY
TRBV5-8 . ASSFGRGGSPLH
TRBV7-9 . ASSLALSANYGYT
TRBV2 few ASSESKGARGYT
TRBV7-9 once ASSLLLSETQY
TRBV13 . ASSLVGAIGRDYGYT
TRBV2 few ASSSADTQY
TRBV6-5 . ASSYRGPGGYT
TRBV10-3 few AISEGGSDYGYT
TRBV6-5 . ASSYSIMGGGNEQF
TRBV30 few AWTVDPRKEKLF
TRBV27 . ASSPGAYQETQY
TRBV6-6 . ASSYSVRDHNEQF
TRBV7-8 . ASRPAPGQGEEQY
TRBV5-5 . ASSFRDRPYEQY
TRBV28 . ASKYRGNEQY
TRBV6-1 . ASRLDRGRYNEQF
TRBV7-3 few ASSLTRGTPQQF
TRBV5-6 . ASSRGQGAYEQY
TRBV6-5 . ASTTNPLGYEQY
TRBV4-1 . ASSQDRGDEQY
TRBV7-2 . ASSRSPLAGGPNEQF
TRBV30 . AWTSGRNYNEQF
TRBV9 . ASGRAGEGTDTQY
TRBV7-9 . ASSLSSKGAGPYEQY
TRBV7-8 once ASSTRVLTNEKLF
TRBV4-2 few ASSQAGQGVGNTIY
TRBV28 . ASSLGRDLSTDTQY
TRBV29-1 . SVEGKGGVGTDTQY
TRBV19 . ASSSGTRRGEQY
TRBV7-7 . ASSSGQGTGQPQH
TRBV6-1 . ASSVGGQYGYT
TRBV7-2 . ASRPDSSLGLPYQETQY
TRBV18 . ASSPPGQGAHEQY
TRBV5-4 few ASSLMLTSGSYNEQF
TRBV7-7 . ASSLGLALQETQY
TRBV7-2 . ASSWSGSNVAGELF
TRBV6-1 . ASSSTVPQH
TRBV28 . ASSGPTDTSTDTQY
TRBV7-9 . ASSFQVQGRSNYGYT
TRBV13 . ASSLSLRGEDNEQF
TRBV9 . ASSQSGQGGTEAF
TRBV5-6 few ASSFPRQDPCIQY
TRBV7-2 . ASSFGGSQETQY
TRBV19 . ASRQGFFYEQY
TRBV6-4 few ASSDGQGDTEAF
TRBV19 . ASSPLGRGDTNYGYT